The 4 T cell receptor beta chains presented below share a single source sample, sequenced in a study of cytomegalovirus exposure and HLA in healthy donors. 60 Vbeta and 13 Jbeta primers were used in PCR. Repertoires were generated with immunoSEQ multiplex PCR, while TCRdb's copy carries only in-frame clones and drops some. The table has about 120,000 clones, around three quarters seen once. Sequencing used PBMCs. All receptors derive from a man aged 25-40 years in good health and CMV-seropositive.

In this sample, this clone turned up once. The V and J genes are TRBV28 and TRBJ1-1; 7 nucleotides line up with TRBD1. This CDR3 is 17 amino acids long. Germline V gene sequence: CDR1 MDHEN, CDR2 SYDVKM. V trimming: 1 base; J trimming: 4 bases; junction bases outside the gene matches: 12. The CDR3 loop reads CASSLSDRSDVGTEAFF. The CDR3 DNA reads TGTGCCAGCAGTTTATCGGACAGGTCCGATGTGGGCACTGAAGCTTTCTTT.

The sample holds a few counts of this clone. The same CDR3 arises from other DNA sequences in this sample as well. This CDR3 is CASSVFQGAGGTEAFF. For the CDR3, the DNA is TGCGCCAGCAGCGTCTTTCAGGGGGCTGGGGGCACTGAAGCTTTCTTT. The V gene is TRBV5-1, the J gene TRBJ1-1; 8 bases match TRBD1. V shed 4 bases and J 4 bases; nucleotides not matched to a gene: 12. Germline V gives CDR1 SGHRS, CDR2 YFSETQ. CDR3 length: 16 residues.

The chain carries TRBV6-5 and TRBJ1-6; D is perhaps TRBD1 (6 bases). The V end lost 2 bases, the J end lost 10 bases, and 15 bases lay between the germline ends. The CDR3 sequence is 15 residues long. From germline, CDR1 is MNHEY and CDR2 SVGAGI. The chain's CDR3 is CASSYQGPRGSPLHF. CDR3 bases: TGTGCCAGCAGTTACCAGGGGCCAAGGGGGTCACCCCTCCACTTT.

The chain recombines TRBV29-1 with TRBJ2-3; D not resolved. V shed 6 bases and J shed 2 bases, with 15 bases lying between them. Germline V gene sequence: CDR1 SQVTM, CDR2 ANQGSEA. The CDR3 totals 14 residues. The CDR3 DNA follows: TGCAGCGTGCGCGCGGCGTCGGTCACAGATACGCAGTATTTT. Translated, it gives CSVRAASVTDTQYF.